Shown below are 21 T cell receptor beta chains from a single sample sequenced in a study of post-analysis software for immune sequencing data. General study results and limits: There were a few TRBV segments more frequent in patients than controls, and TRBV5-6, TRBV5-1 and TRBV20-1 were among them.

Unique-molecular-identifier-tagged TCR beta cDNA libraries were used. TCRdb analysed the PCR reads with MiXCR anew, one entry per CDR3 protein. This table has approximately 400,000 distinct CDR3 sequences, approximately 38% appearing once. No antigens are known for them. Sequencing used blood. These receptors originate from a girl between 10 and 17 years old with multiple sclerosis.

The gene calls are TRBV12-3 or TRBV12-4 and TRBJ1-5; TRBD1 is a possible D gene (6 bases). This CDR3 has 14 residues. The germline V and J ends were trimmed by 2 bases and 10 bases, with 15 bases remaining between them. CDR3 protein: CASSLIGQFRPQHF. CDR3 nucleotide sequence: TGTGCCAGCAGTTTAATCGGACAGTTTCGTCCCCAGCATTTT.

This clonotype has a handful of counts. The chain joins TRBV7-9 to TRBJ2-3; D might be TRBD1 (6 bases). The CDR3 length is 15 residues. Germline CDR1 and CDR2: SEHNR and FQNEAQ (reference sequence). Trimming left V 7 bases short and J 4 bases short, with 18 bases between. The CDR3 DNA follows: TGTGCCAGCACCCTGACAGGTCTGGGCCCAGATACGCAGTATTTT. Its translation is CASTLTGLGPDTQYF.

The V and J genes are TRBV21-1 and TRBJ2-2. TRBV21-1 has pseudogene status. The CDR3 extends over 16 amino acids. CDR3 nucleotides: TGTGCCAGCAGCAAAAGGCCAGCCACGAACACCGGGGAGCTGTTTTTT. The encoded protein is CASSKRPATNTGELFF.

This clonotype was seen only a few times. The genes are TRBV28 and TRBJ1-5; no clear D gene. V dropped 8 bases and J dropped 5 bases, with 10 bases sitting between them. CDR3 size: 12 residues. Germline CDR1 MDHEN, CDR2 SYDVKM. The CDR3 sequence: CASHDMHQPQHF. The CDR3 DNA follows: TGTGCCAGCCATGACATGCATCAGCCCCAGCATTTT.

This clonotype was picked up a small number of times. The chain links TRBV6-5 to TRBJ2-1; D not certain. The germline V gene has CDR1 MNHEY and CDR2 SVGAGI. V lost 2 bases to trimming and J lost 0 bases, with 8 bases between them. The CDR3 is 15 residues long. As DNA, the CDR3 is TGTGCCAGCAGTTACACCCGAAGCTCCTACAATGAGCAGTTCTTC. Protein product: CASSYTRSSYNEQFF.

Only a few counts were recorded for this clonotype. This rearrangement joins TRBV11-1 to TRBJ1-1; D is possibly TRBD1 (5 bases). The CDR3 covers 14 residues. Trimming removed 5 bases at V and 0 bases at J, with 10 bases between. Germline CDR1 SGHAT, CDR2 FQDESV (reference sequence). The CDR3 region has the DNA TGTGCCAGCAGCCCGGGACTGATGAACACTGAAGCTTTCTTT. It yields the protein CASSPGLMNTEAFF.

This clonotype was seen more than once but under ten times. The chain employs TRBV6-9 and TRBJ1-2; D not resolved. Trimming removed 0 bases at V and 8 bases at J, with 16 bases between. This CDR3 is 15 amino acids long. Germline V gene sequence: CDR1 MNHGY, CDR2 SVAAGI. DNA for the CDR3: TGTGCCAGCAGTTATTCAGCTGGCAGTGTGGGGGGCTACACCTTC. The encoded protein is CASSYSAGSVGGYTF.

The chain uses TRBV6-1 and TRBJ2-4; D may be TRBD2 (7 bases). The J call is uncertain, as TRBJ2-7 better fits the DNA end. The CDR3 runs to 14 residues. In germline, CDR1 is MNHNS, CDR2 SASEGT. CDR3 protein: CASRERRGGYEQYF. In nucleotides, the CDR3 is TGTGCCAGCAGGGAACGAAGGGGGGGCTACGAGCAGTACTTC.

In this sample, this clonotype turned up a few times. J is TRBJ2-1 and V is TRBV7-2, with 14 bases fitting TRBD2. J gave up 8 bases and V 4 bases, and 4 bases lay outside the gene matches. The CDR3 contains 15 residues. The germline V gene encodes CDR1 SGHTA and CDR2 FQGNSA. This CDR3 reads CASSSGLAGGDEQFF. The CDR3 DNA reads TGTGCCAGCAGCTCCGGACTAGCGGGGGGTGATGAGCAGTTCTTC.

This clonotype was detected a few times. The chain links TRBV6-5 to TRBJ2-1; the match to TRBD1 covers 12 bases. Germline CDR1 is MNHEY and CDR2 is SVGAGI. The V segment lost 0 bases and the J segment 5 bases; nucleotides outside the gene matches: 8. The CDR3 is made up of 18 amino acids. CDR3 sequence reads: CASSYSNPGQGADNEQFF. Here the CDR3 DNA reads TGTGCCAGCAGTTACTCGAACCCGGGACAGGGGGCCGACAATGAGCAGTTCTTC.

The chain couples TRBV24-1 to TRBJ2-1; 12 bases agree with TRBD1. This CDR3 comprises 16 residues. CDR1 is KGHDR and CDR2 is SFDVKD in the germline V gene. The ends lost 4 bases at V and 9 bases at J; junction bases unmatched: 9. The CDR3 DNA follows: TGTGCCACCAGTGACCCCCCGGGACAGGGGGCGGGTGAGCAGTTCTTC. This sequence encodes CATSDPPGQGAGEQFF.

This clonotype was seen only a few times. The CDR3 loop is CSAREGQGNQPQHF. In DNA form, the CDR3 reads TGCAGTGCTAGAGAGGGACAGGGGAATCAGCCCCAGCATTTT. The chain combines TRBV20-1 with TRBJ1-5; 10 nucleotides align to TRBD1. The CDR3 contains 14 residues. Per the germline V gene, CDR1 is DFQATT and CDR2 is SNEGSKA (reference sequence). The V gene end was trimmed by 0 bases and the J gene end by 4 bases; junction bases not matched to a gene: 0.

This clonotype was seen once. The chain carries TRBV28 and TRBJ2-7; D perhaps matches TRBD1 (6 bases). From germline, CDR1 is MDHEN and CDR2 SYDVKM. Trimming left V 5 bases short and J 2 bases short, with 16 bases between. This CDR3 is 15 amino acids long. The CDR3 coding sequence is TGTGCCAGCAGTCTGTTTACAGGGAGAACCTACGAGCAGTACTTC. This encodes CASSLFTGRTYEQYF.

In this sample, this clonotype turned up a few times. CDR3 bases: TGCAGTGCTGCCGGGACCTTCACAGATACGCAGTATTTT. Its protein is CSAAGTFTDTQYF. The genes are TRBV20-1 and TRBJ2-3; the D call may be TRBD1 or TRBD2 (5 bases each). Deletions cut 5 bases from V and 2 bases from J, with 11 bases between. The CDR3 is 13 amino acids. The germline CDR1 and CDR2 sequences are DFQATT and SNEGSKA (reference sequence).

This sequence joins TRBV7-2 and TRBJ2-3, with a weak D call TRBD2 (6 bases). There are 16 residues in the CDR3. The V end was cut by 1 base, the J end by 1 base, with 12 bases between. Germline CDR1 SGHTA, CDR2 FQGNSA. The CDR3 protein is CASSLVPASGTDTQYF. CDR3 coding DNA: TGTGCCAGCAGCTTAGTCCCGGCTAGCGGCACAGATACGCAGTATTTT.

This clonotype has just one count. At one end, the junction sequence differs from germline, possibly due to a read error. The CDR3 sequence: CVSTISGSTDTQYF. Here the CDR3 DNA reads TGTGTCAGCACCATTAGCGGGAGCACAGATACGCAGTATTTT. The gene calls are TRBV7-2 and TRBJ2-3; 7 positions agree with TRBD2. This CDR3 has 14 residues. Germline values: CDR1 SGHTA, CDR2 FQGNSA. The full variable domain, its missing parts supplied by reference TRBV7-2 and TRBJ2-3, is GAGVSQSPSNKVTEKGKDVELRCDPISGHTALYWYRQSLGQGLEFLIYFQGNSAPDKSGLPSDRFSAERTGGSVSTLTIQRTQQEDSAVYLCVSTISGSTDTQYFGPGTRLTVL.

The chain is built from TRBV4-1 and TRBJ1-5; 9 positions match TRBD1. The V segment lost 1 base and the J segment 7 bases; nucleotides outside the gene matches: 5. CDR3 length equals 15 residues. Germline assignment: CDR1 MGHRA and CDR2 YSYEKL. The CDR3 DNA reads TGCGCCAGCAGCCAAGGGACAGGGGACAAGCAGCCCCAGCATTTT. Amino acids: CASSQGTGDKQPQHF.

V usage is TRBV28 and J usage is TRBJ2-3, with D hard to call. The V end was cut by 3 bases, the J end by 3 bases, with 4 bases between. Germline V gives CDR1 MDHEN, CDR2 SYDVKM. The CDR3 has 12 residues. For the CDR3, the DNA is TGTGCCAGCAGTTTTGAGACAGATACGCAGTATTTT. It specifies CASSFETDTQYF.

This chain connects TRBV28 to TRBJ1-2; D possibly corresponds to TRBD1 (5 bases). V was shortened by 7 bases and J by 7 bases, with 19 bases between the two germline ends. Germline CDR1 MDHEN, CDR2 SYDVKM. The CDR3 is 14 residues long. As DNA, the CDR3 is TGTGCCAGCACCATTGGGACCGCTCCGAGTGGCTACACCTTC. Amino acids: CASTIGTAPSGYTF.

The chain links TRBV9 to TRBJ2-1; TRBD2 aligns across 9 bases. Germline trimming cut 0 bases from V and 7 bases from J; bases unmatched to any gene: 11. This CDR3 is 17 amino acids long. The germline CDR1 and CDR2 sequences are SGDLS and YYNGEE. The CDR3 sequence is CASSVGIRRGGGNEQFF. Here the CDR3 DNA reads TGTGCCAGCAGCGTAGGAATCAGGCGGGGGGGAGGGAATGAGCAGTTCTTC.

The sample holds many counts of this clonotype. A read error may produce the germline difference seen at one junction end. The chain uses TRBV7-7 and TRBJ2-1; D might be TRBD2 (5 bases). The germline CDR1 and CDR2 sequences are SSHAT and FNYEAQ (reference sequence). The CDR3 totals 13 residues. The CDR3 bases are TGTGCTAGCAGCCCCGGGATCGACAATGAGCAGTTCTTC. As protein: CASSPGIDNEQFF. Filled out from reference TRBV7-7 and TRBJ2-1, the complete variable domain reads GAGVSQSPRYKVTKRGQDVTLRCDPISSHATLYWYQQALGQGPEFLTYFNYEAQPDKSGLPSDRFSAERPEGSISTLTIQRTEQRDSAMYRCASSPGIDNEQFFGPGTRLTVL.